This TCR beta chain was found in a study of cytomegalovirus exposure and HLA in healthy donors. Study overall: The approximately 110 validation repertoires, a later analysis reported, used the same platform as the 650 to 800 repertoires from the first cohort.

TCRdb keeps only in-frame clones here, not all; method: immunoSEQ multiplex PCR. The sample consists of under 200,000 clones, roughly 96% of them appearing once. General study points: CMV antigen specificity of three CMV-associated chains was confirmed in vitro. Cytomegalovirus-associated TCR beta chains were listed, numbering 164. Most TCR sequences showed up rarely, but some public TCRs showed up in many donors.

About this clone itself: Antigen unknown.

The sample comprised PBMCs. The sequence derives from a woman under 30 in good health and CMV-seronegative.

The CDR3 DNA follows: TGTGCCAGCAGTGAAGACAGGGCCCACGAGCAGTACTTC. Translating it yields CASSEDRAHEQYF. V gene TRBV2 combines with J gene TRBJ2-7; D possibly corresponds to TRBD1 (6 bases). The CDR3 consists of 13 residues. Germline loops: CDR1 SNHLY, CDR2 FYNNEI. The germline V and J ends were trimmed by 1 base and 5 bases, with 9 bases remaining between them.